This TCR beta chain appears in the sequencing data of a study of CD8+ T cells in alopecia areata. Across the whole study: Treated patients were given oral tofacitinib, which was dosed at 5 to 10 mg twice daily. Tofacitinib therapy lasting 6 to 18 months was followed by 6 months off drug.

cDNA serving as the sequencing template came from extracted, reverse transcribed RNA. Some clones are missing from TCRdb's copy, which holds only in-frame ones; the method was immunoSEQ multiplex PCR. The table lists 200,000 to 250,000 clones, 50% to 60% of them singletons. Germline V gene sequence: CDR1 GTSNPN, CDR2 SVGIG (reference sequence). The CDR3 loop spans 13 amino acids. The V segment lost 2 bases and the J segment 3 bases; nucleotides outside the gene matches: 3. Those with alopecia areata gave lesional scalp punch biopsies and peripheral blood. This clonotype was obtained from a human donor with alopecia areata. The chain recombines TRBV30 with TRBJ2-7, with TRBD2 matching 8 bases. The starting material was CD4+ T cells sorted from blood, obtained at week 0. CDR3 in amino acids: CAWSTSGIYEQYF. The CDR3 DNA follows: TGTGCCTGGAGTACTAGCGGTATCTACGAGCAGTACTTC. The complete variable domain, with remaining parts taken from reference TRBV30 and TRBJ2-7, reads SQTIHQWPATLVQPVGSPLSLECTVEGTSNPNLYWYRQAAGRGLQLLFYSVGIGQISSEVPQNLSASRPQDRQFILSSKKLLLSDSGFYLCAWSTSGIYEQYFGPGTRLTVT.